Sequencing of this TCR beta chain was carried out in a study of blood T cell repertoires in COVID-19. For the study at large: COVID-19 samples, acute and convalescent, were from the United States, Italy and Spain. The analysed material was cDNA or gDNA that came from T cells, B-cell-depleted T cells, or PBMCs.

The CDR3 is made up of 15 amino acids. Looked up from germline, CDR1 is MNHEY and CDR2 is SVGAGI. The V end lost 0 bases, the J end lost 5 bases, and 13 bases lay between the germline ends. In the study's own analysis: Estimation of nucleated cell counts was performed using reference gene primer amplification. Profiled with immunoSEQ multiplex PCR; TCRdb holds only in-frame clones, not every one. Clone size and the V and J calls come from that table; the DNA yielded D and trimming. The table has roughly 90,000 clones, around three quarters seen once. Sequences were obtained from peripheral blood. The chain recombines TRBV6-5 with TRBJ2-5; possible D gene TRBD1, 5 bases. This TCR was recovered from a woman in her seventies with acute or convalescent COVID-19. The chain's CDR3 is CASSYSGVSYETQYF. DNA for the CDR3: TGTGCCAGCAGTTACTCAGGGGTTTCGTATGAGACCCAGTACTTC.